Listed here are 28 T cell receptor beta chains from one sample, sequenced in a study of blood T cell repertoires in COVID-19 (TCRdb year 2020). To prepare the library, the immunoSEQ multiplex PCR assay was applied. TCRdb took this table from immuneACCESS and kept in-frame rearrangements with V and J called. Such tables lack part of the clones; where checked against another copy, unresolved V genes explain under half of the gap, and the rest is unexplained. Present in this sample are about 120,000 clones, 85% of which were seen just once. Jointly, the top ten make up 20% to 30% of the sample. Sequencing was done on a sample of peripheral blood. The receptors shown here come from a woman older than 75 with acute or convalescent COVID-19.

CDR3: CASSRDTTNYGYTF. In DNA form, the CDR3 reads TGCGCCAGCAGCCGGGACACTACTAACTATGGCTACACCTTC. J is TRBJ1-2 and V is TRBV5-1; a weak D match, TRBD1 (6 bases). V lost 4 bases and J 0 bases, leaving 10 bases between the germline ends. The CDR3 runs to 14 residues. The germline V gene has CDR1 SGHRS and CDR2 YFSETQ.

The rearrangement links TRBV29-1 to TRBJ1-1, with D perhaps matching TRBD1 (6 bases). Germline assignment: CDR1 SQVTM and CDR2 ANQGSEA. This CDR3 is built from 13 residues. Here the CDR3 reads CVARGKSDTEAFF. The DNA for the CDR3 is TGCGTTGCGAGGGGGAAGTCGGACACTGAAGCTTTCTTT.

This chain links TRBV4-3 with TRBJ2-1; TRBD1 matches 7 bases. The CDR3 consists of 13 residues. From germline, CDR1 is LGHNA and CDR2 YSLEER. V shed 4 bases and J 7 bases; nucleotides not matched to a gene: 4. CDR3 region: CASSPGGRNEQFF. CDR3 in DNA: TGCGCCAGCAGCCCAGGGGGTAGGAATGAGCAGTTCTTC.

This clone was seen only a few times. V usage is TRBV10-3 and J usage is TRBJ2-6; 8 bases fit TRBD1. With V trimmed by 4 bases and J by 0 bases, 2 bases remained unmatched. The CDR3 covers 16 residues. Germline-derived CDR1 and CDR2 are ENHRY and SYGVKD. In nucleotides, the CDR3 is TGTGCCATCAGTGGGGGACAGGCCTCTGGGGCCAACGTCCTGACTTTC. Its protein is CAISGGQASGANVLTF.

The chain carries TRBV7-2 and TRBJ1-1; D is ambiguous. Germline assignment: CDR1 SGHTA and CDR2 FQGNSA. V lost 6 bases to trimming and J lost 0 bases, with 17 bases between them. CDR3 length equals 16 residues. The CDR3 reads CASRLTATSMNTEAFF. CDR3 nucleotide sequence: TGTGCCAGCAGGTTAACAGCTACCTCTATGAACACTGAAGCTTTCTTT.

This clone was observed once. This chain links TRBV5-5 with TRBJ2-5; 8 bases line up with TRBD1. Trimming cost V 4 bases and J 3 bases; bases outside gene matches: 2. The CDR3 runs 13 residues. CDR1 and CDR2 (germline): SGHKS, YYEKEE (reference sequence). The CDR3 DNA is TGTGCCAGCAGCGTACAGGGGGAAGAGACCCAGTACTTC. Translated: CASSVQGEETQYF.

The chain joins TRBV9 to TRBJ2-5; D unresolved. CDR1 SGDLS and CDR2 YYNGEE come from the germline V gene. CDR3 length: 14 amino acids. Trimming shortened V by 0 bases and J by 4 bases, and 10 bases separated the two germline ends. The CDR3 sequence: CASSVDPLLETQYF. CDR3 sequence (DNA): TGTGCCAGCAGCGTAGATCCTCTATTAGAGACCCAGTACTTC.

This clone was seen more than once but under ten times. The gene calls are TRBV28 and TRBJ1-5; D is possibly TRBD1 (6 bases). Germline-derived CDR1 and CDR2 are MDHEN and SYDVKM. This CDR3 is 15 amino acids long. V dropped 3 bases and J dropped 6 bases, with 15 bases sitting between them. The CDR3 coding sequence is TGTGCCAGCAGTTTTGTCAGGGGCAGTCTTCAGCCCCAGCATTTT. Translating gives CASSFVRGSLQPQHF.

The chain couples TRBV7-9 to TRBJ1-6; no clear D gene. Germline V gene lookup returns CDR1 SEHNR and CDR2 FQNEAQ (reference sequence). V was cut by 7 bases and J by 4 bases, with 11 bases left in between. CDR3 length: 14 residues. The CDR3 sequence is CASNAGVYNSPLHF. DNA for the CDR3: TGTGCCAGCAACGCCGGGGTATATAATTCACCCCTCCACTTT.

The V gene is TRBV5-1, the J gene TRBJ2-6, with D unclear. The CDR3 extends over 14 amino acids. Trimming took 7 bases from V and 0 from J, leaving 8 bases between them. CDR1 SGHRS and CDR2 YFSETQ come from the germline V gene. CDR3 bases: TGCGCCAGCGGGCAGACCTCTGGGGCCAACGTCCTGACTTTC. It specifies CASGQTSGANVLTF.

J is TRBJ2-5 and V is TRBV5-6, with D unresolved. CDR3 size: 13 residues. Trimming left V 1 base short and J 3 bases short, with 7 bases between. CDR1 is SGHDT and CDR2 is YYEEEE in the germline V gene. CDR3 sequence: CASSLTVEETQYF. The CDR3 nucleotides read TGTGCCAGCAGCTTGACAGTAGAAGAGACCCAGTACTTC. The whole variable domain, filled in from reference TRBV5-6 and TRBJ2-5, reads DAGVTQSPTHLIKTRGQQVTLRCSPKSGHDTVSWYQQALGQGPQFIFQYYEEEERQRGNFPDRFSGHQFPNYSSELNVNALLLGDSALYLCASSLTVEETQYFGPGTRLLVL.

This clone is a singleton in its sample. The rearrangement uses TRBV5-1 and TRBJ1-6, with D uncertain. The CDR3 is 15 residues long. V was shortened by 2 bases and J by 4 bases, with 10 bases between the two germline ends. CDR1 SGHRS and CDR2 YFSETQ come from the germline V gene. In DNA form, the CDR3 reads TGCGCCAGCAGCTTCTCCGGGATGTATAATTCACCCCTCCACTTT. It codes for CASSFSGMYNSPLHF.

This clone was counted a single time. DNA of the CDR3: TGTGCCAGCAGTTACTCCCTAGCGGGGGGGACAGATACGCAGTATTTT. Encoded protein: CASSYSLAGGTDTQYF. The rearrangement links TRBV6-2 or TRBV6-3 to TRBJ2-3; TRBD2 agrees at 12 bases. This CDR3 region has 16 residues. The V and J ends lost 0 bases and 3 bases, in that order; junction bases with no gene match: 1. Germline CDR1 reads MNHEY; CDR2 reads SVGEGT.

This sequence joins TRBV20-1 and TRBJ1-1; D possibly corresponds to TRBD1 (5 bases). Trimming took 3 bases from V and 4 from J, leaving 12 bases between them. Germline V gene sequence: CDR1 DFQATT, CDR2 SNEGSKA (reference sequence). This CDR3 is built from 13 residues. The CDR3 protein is CSASSGGTTEAFF. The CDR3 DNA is TGCAGTGCTAGTTCTGGGGGGACCACTGAAGCTTTCTTT.

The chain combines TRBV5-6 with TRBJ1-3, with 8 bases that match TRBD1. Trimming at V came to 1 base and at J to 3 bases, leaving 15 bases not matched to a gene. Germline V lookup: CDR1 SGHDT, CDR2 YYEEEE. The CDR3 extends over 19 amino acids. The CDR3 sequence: CASSLRRTGREWSGNTIYF. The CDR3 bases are TGTGCCAGCAGCTTGAGGCGGACAGGGAGGGAGTGGAGTGGAAACACCATATATTTT.

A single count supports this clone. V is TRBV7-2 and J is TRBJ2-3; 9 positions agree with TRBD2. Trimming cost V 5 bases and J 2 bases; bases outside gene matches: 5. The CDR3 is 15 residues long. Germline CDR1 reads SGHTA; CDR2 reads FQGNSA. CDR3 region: CASSPTSGYTDTQYF. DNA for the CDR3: TGTGCCAGCAGCCCCACTAGCGGGTACACAGATACGCAGTATTTT.

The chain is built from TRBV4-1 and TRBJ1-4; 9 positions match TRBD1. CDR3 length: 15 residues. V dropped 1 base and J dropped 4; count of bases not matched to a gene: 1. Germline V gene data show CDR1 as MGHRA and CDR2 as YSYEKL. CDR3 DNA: TGCGCCAGCAGCCAAGGGGACAGGGTTAATGAAAAACTGTTTTTT. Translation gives CASSQGDRVNEKLFF.

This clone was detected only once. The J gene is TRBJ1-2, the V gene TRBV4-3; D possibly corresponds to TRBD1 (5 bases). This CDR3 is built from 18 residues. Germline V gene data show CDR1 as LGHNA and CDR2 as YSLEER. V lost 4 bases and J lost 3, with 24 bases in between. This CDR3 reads CASSPLWVWGDVDYGYTF. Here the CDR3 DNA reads TGCGCCAGCAGCCCCCTCTGGGTATGGGGCGATGTTGACTATGGCTACACCTTC.

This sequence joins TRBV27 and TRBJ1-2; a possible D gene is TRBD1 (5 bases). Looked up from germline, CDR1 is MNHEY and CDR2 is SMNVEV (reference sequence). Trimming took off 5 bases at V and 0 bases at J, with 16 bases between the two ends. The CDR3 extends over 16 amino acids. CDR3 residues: CASSGTGTAANYGYTF. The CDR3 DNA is TGTGCCAGCAGTGGAACAGGAACCGCCGCTAACTATGGCTACACCTTC.

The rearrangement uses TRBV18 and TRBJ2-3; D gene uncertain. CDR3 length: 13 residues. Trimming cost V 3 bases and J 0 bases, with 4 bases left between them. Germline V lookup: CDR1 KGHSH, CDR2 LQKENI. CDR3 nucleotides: TGTGCCAGCTCACCGAGTAGCACAGATACGCAGTATTTT. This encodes CASSPSSTDTQYF.

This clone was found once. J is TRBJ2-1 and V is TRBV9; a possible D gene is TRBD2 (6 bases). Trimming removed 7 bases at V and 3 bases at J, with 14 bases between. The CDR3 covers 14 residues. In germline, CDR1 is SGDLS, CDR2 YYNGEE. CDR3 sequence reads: CASSSDYFYNEQFF. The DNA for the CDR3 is TGTGCCAGCTCCTCGGACTATTTCTACAATGAGCAGTTCTTC.

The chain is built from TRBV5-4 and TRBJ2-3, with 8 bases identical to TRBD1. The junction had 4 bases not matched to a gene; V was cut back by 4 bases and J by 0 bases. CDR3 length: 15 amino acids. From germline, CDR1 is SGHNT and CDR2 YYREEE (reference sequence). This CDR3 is CASSVDRGSTDTQYF. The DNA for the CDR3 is TGTGCCAGCAGCGTAGACAGGGGTAGCACAGATACGCAGTATTTT.

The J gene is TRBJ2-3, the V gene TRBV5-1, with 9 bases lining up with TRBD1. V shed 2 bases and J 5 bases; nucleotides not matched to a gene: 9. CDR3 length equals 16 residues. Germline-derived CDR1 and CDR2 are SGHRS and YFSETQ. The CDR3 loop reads CASSLQGAQVGDTQYF. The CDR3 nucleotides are TGCGCCAGCAGCTTACAGGGGGCGCAGGTAGGAGATACGCAGTATTTT.

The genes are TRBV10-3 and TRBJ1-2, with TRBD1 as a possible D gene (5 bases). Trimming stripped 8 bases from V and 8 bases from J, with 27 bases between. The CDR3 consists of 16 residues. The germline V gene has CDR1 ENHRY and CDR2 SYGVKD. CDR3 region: CAISSGQGGPSVGYTF. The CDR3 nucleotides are TGTGCCATCTCGTCCGGGCAGGGCGGCCCTAGTGTCGGCTACACCTTC.

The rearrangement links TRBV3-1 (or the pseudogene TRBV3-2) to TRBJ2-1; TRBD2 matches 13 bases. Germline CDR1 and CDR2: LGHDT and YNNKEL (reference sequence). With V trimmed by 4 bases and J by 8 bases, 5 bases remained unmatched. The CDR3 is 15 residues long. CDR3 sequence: CASSPTSGGADEQFF. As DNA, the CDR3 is TGTGCCAGCAGCCCCACTAGCGGGGGGGCCGATGAGCAGTTCTTC.

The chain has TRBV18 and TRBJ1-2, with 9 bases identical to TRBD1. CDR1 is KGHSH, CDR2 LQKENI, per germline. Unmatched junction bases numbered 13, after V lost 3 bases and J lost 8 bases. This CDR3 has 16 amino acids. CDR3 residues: CASSPGTGLAVGGYTF. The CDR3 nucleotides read TGTGCCAGCTCACCCGGGACAGGGTTGGCAGTAGGGGGCTACACCTTC.

The CDR3 is CASSPGTGEHYGYTF. The CDR3 nucleotides are TGCGCCAGCAGCCCCGGGACAGGGGAACACTATGGCTACACCTTC. The chain combines TRBV4-3 with TRBJ1-2; 10 positions match TRBD1. Trimming took 4 bases from V and 3 from J; bases not matched to a gene: 5. This CDR3 spans 15 amino acids. From germline, CDR1 is LGHNA and CDR2 YSLEER.

Written as DNA, the CDR3 is TGCGCCAGCAACGAACGGGACAGACCGGTGGGAAGCAATCAGCCCCAGCATTTT. This gives the protein CASNERDRPVGSNQPQHF. The V and J genes are TRBV10-1 and TRBJ1-5, with 7 bases lining up with TRBD1. V dropped 7 bases and J dropped 1; count of bases not matched to a gene: 16. Germline CDR1 WNHNN, CDR2 SYGVQD (reference sequence). The length of the CDR3 is 18 residues.